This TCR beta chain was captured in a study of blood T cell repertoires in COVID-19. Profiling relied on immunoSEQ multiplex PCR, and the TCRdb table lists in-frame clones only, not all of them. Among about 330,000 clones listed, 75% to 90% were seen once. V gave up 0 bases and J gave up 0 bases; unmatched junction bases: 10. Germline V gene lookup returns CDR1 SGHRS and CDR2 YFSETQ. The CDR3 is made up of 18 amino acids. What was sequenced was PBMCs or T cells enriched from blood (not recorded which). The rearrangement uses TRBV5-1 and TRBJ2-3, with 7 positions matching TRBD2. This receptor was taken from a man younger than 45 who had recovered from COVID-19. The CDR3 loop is CASSLVASGPSSTDTQYF. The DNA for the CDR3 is TGCGCCAGCAGCTTGGTGGCTAGCGGTCCCTCTAGCACAGATACGCAGTATTTT.